This T cell receptor (beta chain) was recovered during a study of CD8+ T cells in alopecia areata. Study-wide context: Treatment ran 6 to 18 months, with 6 months of follow-up afterward.

Germline V gene data show CDR1 as SGHRS and CDR2 as YFSETQ. The CDR3 has 16 amino acids. V gave up 0 bases and J gave up 7 bases; unmatched junction bases: 10. Sequencing relied on a cDNA template that was reverse transcribed from extracted RNA. Sequenced by immunoSEQ multiplex PCR; TCRdb stores in-frame clones only, minus some. The repertoire has around 140,000 clones, approximately 87% of them found once; the top ten carry more than 13%. This sequence was found in a human donor with alopecia areata. The J gene is TRBJ2-1, the V gene TRBV5-1; the match to TRBD2 covers 7 bases. The specimen was CD8+ T cells sorted from blood, collected at week 0. This CDR3 reads CASSLDGEGLMNEQFF. The CDR3 DNA follows: TGCGCCAGCAGCTTGGACGGGGAGGGCTTGATGAATGAGCAGTTCTTC.